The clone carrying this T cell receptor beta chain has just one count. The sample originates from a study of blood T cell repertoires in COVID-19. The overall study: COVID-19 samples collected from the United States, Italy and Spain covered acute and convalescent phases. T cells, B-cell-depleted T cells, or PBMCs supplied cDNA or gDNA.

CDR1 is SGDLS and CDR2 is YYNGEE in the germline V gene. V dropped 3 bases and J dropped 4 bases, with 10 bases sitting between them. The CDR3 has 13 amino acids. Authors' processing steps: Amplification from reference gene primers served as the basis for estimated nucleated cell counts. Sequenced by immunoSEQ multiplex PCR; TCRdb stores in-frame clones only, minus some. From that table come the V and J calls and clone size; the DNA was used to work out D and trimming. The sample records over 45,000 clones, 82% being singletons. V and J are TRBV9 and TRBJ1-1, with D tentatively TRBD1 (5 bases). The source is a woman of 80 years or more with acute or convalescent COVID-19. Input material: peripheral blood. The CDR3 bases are TGTGCCAGCAGCGCAGCGGGGGGCACTGAAGCTTTCTTT. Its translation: CASSAAGGTEAFF.